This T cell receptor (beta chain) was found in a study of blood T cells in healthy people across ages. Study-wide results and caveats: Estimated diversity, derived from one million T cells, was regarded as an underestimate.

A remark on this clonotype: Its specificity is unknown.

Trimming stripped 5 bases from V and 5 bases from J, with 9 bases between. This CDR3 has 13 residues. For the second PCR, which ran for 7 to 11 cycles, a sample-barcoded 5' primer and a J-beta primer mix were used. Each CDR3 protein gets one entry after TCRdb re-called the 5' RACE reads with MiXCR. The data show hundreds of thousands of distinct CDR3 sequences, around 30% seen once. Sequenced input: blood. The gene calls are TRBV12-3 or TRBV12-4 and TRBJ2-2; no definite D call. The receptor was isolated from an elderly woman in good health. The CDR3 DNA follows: TGTGCCAGCAGTCCCCGGGCGACCGGGGAGCTGTTTTTT. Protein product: CASSPRATGELFF.